The entry below gives a single T cell receptor beta chain sequence along with its context. This record belongs to a study of shared T cell receptors in the human thymus. The protocol was immunoSEQ multiplex PCR, while the TCRdb copy is restricted to in-frame clones and leaves out a portion. Of about 500,000 clones in the sample, about four fifths were seen once. V lost 3 bases to trimming and J lost 2 bases, with 14 bases between them. The CDR3 runs 15 residues. CDR1 and CDR2 (germline): LNHDA, SQIVND (reference sequence). The sample was also linked to a second study, of human thymus T cells. From that second work: Use of V and J genes seemed skewed within the thymic and blood repertoires.

The V and J genes are TRBV19 and TRBJ2-7; tentative D call: TRBD1 (6 bases). Sequenced material: thymocytes. The sequence derives from a boy younger than two with a congenital heart defect. The CDR3 protein is CASSIGQGPTYEQYF. The CDR3 DNA reads TGTGCCAGTAGTATCGGGCAGGGGCCTACCTACGAGCAGTACTTC.